This is a list of T cell receptor beta chains from one sample in a study of post-analysis software for immune sequencing data. Each CDR3 protein is one row after TCRdb ran MiXCR on the PCR reads. The sample records about 620,000 distinct CDR3 sequences, 44% being singletons. Sequenced: blood. These receptors all stem from a girl between 5 and 17 years old with multiple sclerosis. The CDR3 runs from the conserved cysteine through the conserved F or W. A D gene is named only where the DNA matches it firmly. Clone size is shown for a subset of rows, as once, few, many or a class of expanded clone.

>TRBJ2-7|TRBV2|.|.
TGTGCCAGCAGTGATCTACAGGGCTACGAGCAGTACTTC
CASSDLQGYEQYF
>TRBJ2-7|TRBV3-1|TRBD2|few
TGTGCCAGCAGCCAAGAGTCTAGCGGGAGCCGCACCTACGAGCAGTACTTC
CASSQESSGSRTYEQYF
>TRBJ2-3|TRBV5-6|.|few
TGTGCCAGCAGCCTGACTGTTGCGGCGAGCACAGATACGCAGTATTTT
CASSLTVAASTDTQYF
>TRBJ1-5|TRBV5-1|.|.
TGCGCCAGCAGCTCCGGACAGAGGTCCTTCAATCAGCCCCAGCATTTT
CASSSGQRSFNQPQHF
>TRBJ2-2|TRBV7-7|.|.
TGTGCCAGCAGCTTAGGCCCGGGGTCCGGGGAGCTGTTTTTT
CASSLGPGSGELFF
>TRBJ1-5|TRBV3-1|TRBD1|.
TGTGCCAGCAGCCAAGGGGGACAGGGGGTTGGTCAGCCCCAGCATTTT
CASSQGGQGVGQPQHF
>TRBJ2-7|TRBV5-5|.|few
TGTGCCAGCAGCTTGAGGGTGGCCTACGAGCAGTACTTC
CASSLRVAYEQYF
>TRBJ2-4|TRBV29-1|TRBD1|few
TGCAGCGTGATCCCCCTGACAGGGATAGCCAAAAACATTCAGTACTTC
CSVIPLTGIAKNIQYF
>TRBJ2-1|TRBV4-1|.|once
TGCGCCAGCAGCCAAGATCCCCAAGGGAATGAGCAGTTCTTC
CASSQDPQGNEQFF
>TRBJ2-1|TRBV1|.|.
TGCACCAGCAGCCAAGTCCCAGGAACTAAGCAGTTCTTC
CTSSQVPGTKQFF
>TRBJ1-1|TRBV5-6|TRBD1|.
TGTGCCAGCAGCGACAGGGGGTCTGGGCGCACTGAAGCTTTCTTT
CASSDRGSGRTEAFF
>TRBJ2-1|TRBV5-1|TRBD1|.
TGCGCCAGCAGCTTACGTGGGACAGGGGCCCAAATCTACAATGAGCAGTTCTTC
CASSLRGTGAQIYNEQFF
>TRBJ2-7|TRBV20-1|TRBD1|few
TGCAGTGCTAGATTATATTCCGGGACAGAATACGAGCAGTACTTC
CSARLYSGTEYEQYF
>TRBJ2-3|TRBV12-3/TRBV12-4|.|few
TGTGCCAGCAGTTCAACTAGGGTCACAGATACGCAGTATTTT
CASSSTRVTDTQYF
>TRBJ2-3|TRBV11-2|TRBD1|.
TGTGCCAGCAGCCGACGTCAGGGGGTAGATACGCAGTATTTT
CASSRRQGVDTQYF
>TRBJ2-3|TRBV29-1|.|.
TGCAGCGTCCCCGGGATGACCACAGATACGCAGTATTTT
CSVPGMTTDTQYF
>TRBJ2-7|TRBV7-8|.|.
TGTGCCAGCAGCTTAGTTTTAGTGGGCGGCGAGCAGTACTTC
CASSLVLVGGEQYF
>TRBJ2-1|TRBV6-1|.|.
TGTGCCAGCAGTTTCCAGGGATCTGAGCAGTTCTTC
CASSFQGSEQFF
>TRBJ2-1|TRBV5-1|.|.
TGCGCCAGCAACCTGGGTTCCTACAATGAGCAGTTCTTC
CASNLGSYNEQFF
>TRBJ1-5|TRBV19|.|.
TGTGCCAGTAGTAAATTACAGGGCGGTGTTGGCAATCAGCCCCAGCATTTT
CASSKLQGGVGNQPQHF
>TRBJ1-1|TRBV5-1|TRBD1|.
TGCGCCAGCAGCCAGGGACAGGGCGGAGGGACTGAAGCTTTCTTT
CASSQGQGGGTEAFF
>TRBJ2-1|TRBV12-3/TRBV12-4|TRBD2|few
TGTGCCAGCAGTACGGGGACTAGCGGGTTGGTCGATGAGCAGTTCTTC
CASSTGTSGLVDEQFF
>TRBJ2-1|TRBV5-6|.|once
TGTGCCAGCAGCTTGGCTCTACTAGCCATATTTAACAATGAGCAGTTCTTC
CASSLALLAIFNNEQFF
>TRBJ2-7|TRBV7-8|.|.
TGTGCCAGCAGCCCTACCCTCTACGAGCAGTACTTC
CASSPTLYEQYF
>TRBJ2-3|TRBV4-1|.|few
TGCGCCAGCAGCATGGTAGTGGGGTTTTTGGATACGCAGTATTTT
CASSMVVGFLDTQYF
>TRBJ2-7|TRBV4-1|.|.
TGCGCCAGCAGCCAAGAAATGCCGGGGCCCTCCTACGAGCAGTACTTC
CASSQEMPGPSYEQYF
>TRBJ2-7|TRBV12-3/TRBV12-4|.|.
TGTGCCAGCAGTTTCCTCCCCAGCAGCTACGAGCAGTACTTC
CASSFLPSSYEQYF
>TRBJ2-3|TRBV4-1|.|few
TGCGCCAGCAGCCAAGATGGGCTAGCGAGCACAGATACGCAGTATTTT
CASSQDGLASTDTQYF
>TRBJ1-2|TRBV20-1|TRBD1|.
TGCAGTGCTTCCGGGACAGCGTGGGGCGCTAACTATGGCTACACCTTC
CSASGTAWGANYGYTF
>TRBJ1-1|TRBV12-3/TRBV12-4|TRBD1|few
TGTGCCAGCAGCCCCCCGGCGGACAGGGTGTGGTTAAATACTGAAGCTTTCTTT
CASSPPADRVWLNTEAFF
>TRBJ2-7|TRBV6-2/TRBV6-3|.|few
TGTGCCAGCAGCTGGGCCCGCTACGAGCAGTACTTC
CASSWARYEQYF
>TRBJ2-7|TRBV20-1|TRBD1|.
TGCAGTGGACAGGGCTCCTCCTACGAGCAGTACTTC
CSGQGSSYEQYF
>TRBJ2-7|TRBV12-3/TRBV12-4|.|.
TGTGCCAGCAGTGTTAGGGGAACGGACGAGCAGTACTTC
CASSVRGTDEQYF
>TRBJ1-2|TRBV10-3|.|.
TGTGCCATCAGTGATGAGGGAGGAGGGAGCTATGGCTACACCTTC
CAISDEGGGSYGYTF
>TRBJ1-1|TRBV12-3/TRBV12-4|TRBD1|few
TGTGCCAGCATTACCTCGGACAGGCCACGAAACACTGAAGCTTTCTTT
CASITSDRPRNTEAFF
>TRBJ1-4|TRBV20-1|.|.
TGCAGTGCCCGAGAGTGGGGAGCAGGTGAAAAACTGTTTTTT
CSAREWGAGEKLFF
>TRBJ2-1|TRBV7-2|.|few
TGTGCCAGCAGCTTAGCGGAATTCAATGAGCAGTTCTTC
CASSLAEFNEQFF
>TRBJ2-3|TRBV5-6|TRBD2|.
TGTGCCAGCAGCTGGGGGTACCGACTAGCGGATAACACAGATACGCAGTATTTT
CASSWGYRLADNTDTQYF
>TRBJ2-1|TRBV12-3/TRBV12-4|TRBD2|.
TGTGCCAGCAGTAACCGACTAGCGGGAGACGGGTACAATGAGCAGTTCTTC
CASSNRLAGDGYNEQFF
>TRBJ2-7|TRBV5-1|TRBD1|.
TGCGCCAGCAGTACCGGACAGGAGCTCTACGAGCAGTACTTC
CASSTGQELYEQYF
>TRBJ1-4|TRBV4-1|TRBD1|.
TGCGCCAGCAGCCCCAGGACAGGTGAAATGAAGGAACTGTTTTTT
CASSPRTGEMKELFF
>TRBJ2-5|TRBV5-1|.|.
TGCGCCAGCAGCCAATTCGCCGGGACCCAAGAGACCCAGTACTTC
CASSQFAGTQETQYF
>TRBJ2-3|TRBV7-9|TRBD2|.
TGTGCCAGCAGGTCCGGGACTAGCGGGAGCACAGATACGCAGTATTTT
CASRSGTSGSTDTQYF
>TRBJ2-5|TRBV6-6|TRBD1|.
TGTGCCAGCAGTAGGGACAGGCCCTTGGAGCAGTACTTC
CASSRDRPLEQYF
>TRBJ1-1|TRBV6-5|TRBD1|few
TGTGCCAGCAGTTCGGCAGGGGGGGGTACTGAAGCTTTCTTT
CASSSAGGGTEAFF
>TRBJ2-1|TRBV20-1|TRBD2|few
TGCAGTGCTGACCCCGGGACTAGCGTATACAATGAGCAGTTCTTC
CSADPGTSVYNEQFF
>TRBJ2-3|TRBV10-3|TRBD2|few
TGTGCCATCAGTGAGTCGGGGCTAGCGGGGGTCACAGATACGCAGTATTTT
CAISESGLAGVTDTQYF
>TRBJ1-4|TRBV4-1|TRBD1|.
TGCGCCAGCAGCCCTCCCGGGACAGCCACTAATGAAAAACTGTTTTTT
CASSPPGTATNEKLFF
>TRBJ2-5|TRBV6-5|.|few
TGTGCCAGCAGTGGAGCGCTGCAAGAGACCCAGTACTTC
CASSGALQETQYF
>TRBJ2-1|TRBV4-1|.|.
TGCGCCAGCAGCCAAGCGATTGACTTCTACAATGAGCAGTTCTTC
CASSQAIDFYNEQFF
>TRBJ2-7|TRBV12-3/TRBV12-4|.|.
TGTGCCAGCACCTCAGGGGGGCAGGGAGTCGAGCAGTACTTC
CASTSGGQGVEQYF